The text below deals with one T cell receptor beta chain. What antigen it recognizes has not been identified. Base quality data are lacking; no much larger clone is found one base away. In Seattle, one collaborating source enrolled patients while the infection was active and tracked those patients longitudinally over the course of disease. Each collaborating institution followed its own protocols to collect whole blood in K2EDTA tubes. For TCRbeta analysis, collaborators shipped samples in one of three forms: frozen whole blood, isolated PBMCs, or DNA extracted from either of those sample types. The V end gives up 6 bases and the J end 4 bases, leaving 4 bases in the junction not matched to a gene. The CDR3 contains 13 residues, cysteine and phenylalanine counted. Just CDR3 DNA is preserved here, 39 bases in frame from base 1. Sequences MNHEY (CDR1) and SMNVEV (CDR2) are obtained from the germline V gene (reference sequence).

The sample comes from a study of blood T cell repertoires in COVID-19 (dated by TCRdb to 2019 to 2021). In terms of the full investigation: Collaborator samples came from the United States, Italy and Spain and covered acute and convalescent phases of COVID-19. The repertoires were released in a freely available public database meant as a resource for research on the immune response to SARS-CoV-2. Nearly every sample came with metadata listing a de-identified subject ID, COVID-19 status, age in years and sex. Subjects who had been exposed to COVID-19, were actively infected with it, or had recovered from it provided the deeply sampled blood TCRbeta repertoires that made up the dataset. The prospective study material was composed of cDNA or gDNA derived from T cells, B-cell-depleted T cells, or PBMCs. The samples were drawn from the first 160 participants of the ongoing ImmuneRACE study and from under 1,500 subjects provided by 6 global collaborators. Where HLA class I and class II types were available, the types were taken from metadata supplied by the sample provider, not from assay-based typing. Broad study findings and their caveats: Clinical and demographic metadata were provided uncurated, with the amount varying by source and participant.

TCRbeta CDR3 regions were amplified from genomic DNA by means of the immunoSEQ Assay, a bias-controlled multiplex PCR. In the original analysis: The number of nucleated cells in each sample was estimated from the amplification of reference gene primers within the assay. Sequence reads were collapsed and filtered to measure the absolute abundance of every unique TCRbeta CDR3 rearrangement. For each sample, productive Simpson clonality was calculated by taking the square root of Simpson's diversity index across productive rearrangements. Entries here come from immuneACCESS through TCRdb and include only in-frame sequences with V and J called. Some clones fail to appear in such tables; in the studies checked, an unresolved V gene covers under half of the shortfall, and the cause of the remainder is unknown. The DNA gave D and trimming, while V, J and clone size come from that table. This sample has about 350,000 clones in its table, and approximately 90% of those were observed once. The biggest ten clones account for over 3.5% of the sample.

The chain was built from TRBV27 and TRBJ2-5; 8 central bases correspond to TRBD1. The sequence derives from a woman in her fifties or sixties with COVID-19, enrolled during active disease. Sequences were obtained from peripheral blood. The DNA sequence reads TGTGCCAGCAGGCCCGACAGGGGAGAGACCCAGTACTTC. Its protein reads: CASRPDRGETQYF.